This T cell receptor (beta chain) appears in the sequencing data of a study of siplizumab effects on memory and regulatory T cells. Study observations and caveats: Just a small share of alloreactive clones was traced back to unstimulated subsets.

This clone was recorded only once. Its antigen is not known. This CDR3 is 15 amino acids long. V was cut by 0 bases and J by 0 bases, with 7 bases left in between. The germline V gene encodes CDR1 SGHNT and CDR2 YYREEE (reference sequence). Sequencing of unstimulated naive, memory, effector memory and TEMRA subsets was performed in three donor pairs. Only in-frame clones appear in the TCRdb table, and some are missing; sequencing was by immunoSEQ multiplex PCR. The sample has 94,000 or so clones, 95% to 97% seen once. The sequence derives from a human donor in good health. This chain uses TRBV5-4 with TRBJ1-3, with D unclear. Sequences were obtained from naive CD4+ T cells sorted from blood. CDR3 coding DNA: TGTGCCAGCAGCTTGGACAGCTACTCTGGAAACACCATATATTTT. Protein product: CASSLDSYSGNTIYF.